The 26 T cell receptor beta chains given below trace back to one sample, sequenced in a study of human T cells and chemical hapten exposure. Time point defined: patch test 3, about 24 weeks after DPC sensitization. Indicated treatment: therapeutic diphenylcyclopropenone sensitization with weekly scalp DPC. TCRdb used MiXCR to reprocess the RACE reads, holding one entry per CDR3 protein. This sample has 100,000 to 120,000 distinct CDR3 sequences; less than 35% occur once, and the top ten carry less than 3%. The sample here was whole blood, taken in connection with sensitization to the hapten diphenylcyclopropenone (DPC). These receptors were collected from a man in his forties with alopecia areata. Some clones in this sample may be carry-over from other donors' samples.

This sequence joins TRBV4-2 and TRBJ2-2; the D is unclear. Germline V gives CDR1 LGHNA, CDR2 YNFKEQ. V lost 0 bases, J lost 0 bases, and 5 bases lay in between. CDR3 size: 15 residues. DNA for the CDR3: TGTGCCAGCAGCCAAGAGCCCGCGAACACCGGGGAGCTGTTTTTT. Encoded protein: CASSQEPANTGELFF.

This clonotype occurred a few times. This sequence joins TRBV25-1 and TRBJ2-7, with 11 bases identical to TRBD1. The V and J ends lost 8 bases and 6 bases, in that order; junction bases with no gene match: 6. CDR1 is MGHDK and CDR2 is SYGVNS in the germline V gene. CDR3 size: 13 residues. DNA for the CDR3: TGTGCCAGCTGCGGGACAGGGGGAGGCGAGCAGTACGTC. Protein sequence: CASCGTGGGEQYV.

The genes are TRBV5-1 and TRBJ2-7, with D perhaps TRBD2 (6 bases). The CDR3 runs to 13 residues. Per the germline V gene, CDR1 is SGHRS and CDR2 is YFSETQ. Trimming left V 4 bases short and J 8 bases short, with 16 bases between. CDR3 amino acids: CASSRRDGSQQYF. CDR3 DNA sequence: TGCGCCAGCAGCAGGAGGGACGGATCCCAGCAGTACTTC.

This clonotype was detected many times. The chain has TRBV12-2 and TRBJ1-4; the D segment call TRBD1 is taken from the table without a DNA check. TRBV12-2 is shown as a pseudogene. This CDR3 is built from 16 residues. The CDR3 DNA is TGTGCAAGTCGCTTAGCGCTCGCACAGGGCTTTGAAAAACTGTTTTTT. Its protein product is CASRLALAQGFEKLFF.

The chain has TRBV18 and TRBJ2-7, with 7 bases that match TRBD1. CDR3 size: 13 residues. The V gene's germline CDR1 is KGHSH and CDR2 LQKENI. With V trimmed by 6 bases and J by 6 bases, 8 bases remained unmatched. CDR3 DNA sequence: TGTGCCAGCTCGCTCGACAGGGTCAGCGAGCAGTACGTC. As protein: CASSLDRVSEQYV.

The V call is TRBV6-1, the J call TRBJ2-4, with 9 nucleotides matching TRBD2. CDR3 length equals 15 residues. V lost 2 bases, J lost 6 bases, and 5 bases stayed unmatched. In germline, CDR1 is MNHNS, CDR2 SASEGT. CDR3 DNA sequence: TGTGCCAGCAGTGAACTGGCGGGAGGGGGAAACATTCAGTACTTC. This gives the protein CASSELAGGGNIQYF.

The gene calls are TRBV20-1 and TRBJ2-1; a possible D gene is TRBD2 (6 bases). CDR3 size: 17 residues. Germline V gene data show CDR1 as DFQATT and CDR2 as SNEGSKA (reference sequence). Trimming cost V 0 bases and J 4 bases, with 19 bases left between them. The CDR3 bases are TGCAGTGCTAGAGATACGGGAACGGGAGTTTTTTACAATGAGCAGTTCTTC. Protein sequence: CSARDTGTGVFYNEQFF.

This clonotype showed up just a few times. The chain joins TRBV24-1 to TRBJ1-2; no definite D call. Germline CDR1 reads KGHDR; CDR2 reads SFDVKD. The CDR3 runs 14 residues. Trimming took 3 bases from V and 2 from J, leaving 9 bases between them. The CDR3 loop is CATSDTVLNYGYTF. The CDR3 bases are TGTGCCACCAGTGATACGGTTTTAAACTATGGCTACACCTTC.

V gene TRBV7-9 combines with J gene TRBJ1-4, with D possibly TRBD1 on 6 matching bases. This CDR3 comprises 15 residues. CDR1 is SEHNR, CDR2 FQNEAQ, per germline (reference sequence). V lost 1 base and J 7 bases, leaving 13 bases between the germline ends. As DNA, the CDR3 is TGTGCCAGCAGCTTAGTACGGGGGGCTCTTGAAAAACTGTTTTTT. This encodes CASSLVRGALEKLFF.

The chain couples TRBV29-1 to TRBJ2-4; 11 bases fit TRBD2. The CDR3 consists of 12 residues. V lost 2 bases and J lost 10; bases outside the gene matches: 1. Germline V lookup: CDR1 SQVTM, CDR2 ANQGSEA. The DNA for the CDR3 is TGCAGCGTTGAACTAGCGGGAGGAATTCAGTACTTC. This codes for CSVELAGGIQYF.

This clonotype was found a few times. The genes are TRBV29-1 and TRBJ2-5; D remains ambiguous. From germline, CDR1 is SQVTM and CDR2 ANQGSEA. This CDR3 has 13 amino acids. Trimming shortened V by 2 bases and J by 1 base, and 8 bases separated the two germline ends. Written as DNA, the CDR3 is TGCAGCGTTGAATGGGTCAGCCAAGAGACCCAGTACTTC. As protein: CSVEWVSQETQYF.

This clonotype was seen a handful of times. The rearrangement joins TRBV20-1 to TRBJ2-3, with D uncertain. Trimming removed 6 bases at V and 1 base at J, with 11 bases between. Germline V lookup: CDR1 DFQATT, CDR2 SNEGSKA (reference sequence). This CDR3 is 13 amino acids long. CDR3 nucleotide sequence: TGCAGTGCAACTACTCGGGGCACAGATACGCAGTATTTT. Its protein is CSATTRGTDTQYF.

The chain joins TRBV18 to TRBJ2-7; 14 nucleotides align to TRBD2. J was trimmed by 3 bases and V by 6 bases; bases with no gene match: 10. This CDR3 comprises 17 residues. Germline CDR1 is KGHSH and CDR2 is LQKENI. The CDR3 sequence is CASSTQRLAGGFYEQYF. For the CDR3, the DNA is TGTGCCAGCTCCACTCAACGACTAGCGGGAGGGTTCTACGAGCAGTACTTC.

This clonotype was detected only a few times. This rearrangement joins TRBV20-1 to TRBJ1-5, with TRBD1 matching 11 bases. The CDR3 covers 18 residues. Germline CDR1 is DFQATT and CDR2 is SNEGSKA (reference sequence). Trimming at V came to 5 bases and at J to 0 bases, leaving 12 bases not matched to a gene. This chain's CDR3 is CSALNSGTGGGSNQPQHF. DNA for the CDR3: TGCAGTGCTCTGAATTCCGGGACAGGGGGTGGTAGCAATCAGCCCCAGCATTTT.

The chain carries TRBV3-1 and TRBJ1-6; D gene uncertain. Germline CDR1 LGHDT, CDR2 YNNKEL (reference sequence). There are 15 residues in the CDR3. The V end lost 0 bases, the J end lost 5 bases, and 8 bases lay between the germline ends. CDR3 nucleotide sequence: TGTGCCAGCAGCCAAGATAGGGCGGATAATTCACCCCTCCACTTT. Translating gives CASSQDRADNSPLHF.

The chain uses TRBV6-5 and TRBJ1-1, with a tentative D call TRBD1 (5 bases). The CDR3 length is 15 residues. The V gene lost 2 bases and the J gene lost 8 bases, with 18 bases spanning the gap. Germline V CDR1 and CDR2: MNHEY, SVGAGI. DNA for the CDR3: TGTGCCAGCAGTTACACGAATATGGACATGACAGAAGCTTTCTTT. Translating gives CASSYTNMDMTEAFF.

As to this clonotype: It is likely a read error, because the conserved phenylalanine at the end of the CDR3 is missing. This chain joins TRBV2 and TRBJ2-3; either TRBD1 or TRBD2 may supply D (5 bases each). Germline-derived CDR1 and CDR2 are SNHLY and FYNNEI. V lost 3 bases and J lost 0, with 10 bases in between. The CDR3 totals 15 residues. The CDR3 region is CASSEGEASTDTQYL. CDR3 DNA sequence: TGTGCCAGCAGTGAGGGGGAAGCTAGCACAGATACGCAGTATCTT.

The chain carries TRBV7-9 and TRBJ2-1; TRBD1 matches at 9 bases. With V trimmed by 5 bases and J by 5 bases, 10 bases remained unmatched. This CDR3 region has 16 residues. Germline V gene lookup returns CDR1 SEHNR and CDR2 FQNEAQ (reference sequence). The CDR3 region is CASSTGQGPGHNEQFF. The CDR3 nucleotides are TGTGCCAGCAGCACGGGACAGGGTCCCGGCCACAATGAGCAGTTCTTC.

This clonotype has a handful of counts. The chain joins TRBV18 to TRBJ2-5; D may correspond to TRBD1 or TRBD2 (5 bases each). With 1 base removed from V and 1 base from J, the gap between germline ends came to 7 bases. CDR3 size: 14 residues. Germline CDR1 and CDR2: KGHSH and LQKENI. The CDR3 region is CASSPRGSQETQYF. In DNA form, the CDR3 reads TGTGCCAGCTCACCACGGGGGTCCCAAGAGACCCAGTACTTC.

The rearrangement links TRBV20-1 to TRBJ2-7; 12 positions agree with TRBD2. The germline V gene encodes CDR1 DFQATT and CDR2 SNEGSKA (reference sequence). The CDR3 runs 15 residues. V was clipped by 6 bases and J by 2 bases; unmatched bases: 8. The CDR3, as DNA: TGCAGTGCAGGGGATCCTAGCGGGAGGGCCTACGAGCAGTACTTC. It is translated as CSAGDPSGRAYEQYF.

The chain links TRBV7-6 to TRBJ2-7, with TRBD1 matching 7 bases. This CDR3 has 13 amino acids. Trimming at V came to 5 bases and at J to 6 bases, leaving 7 bases not matched to a gene. From germline, CDR1 is SGHVS and CDR2 FNYEAQ. This chain's CDR3 is CASSAGTVGEQYV. CDR3 bases: TGTGCCAGCAGCGCCGGGACAGTGGGCGAGCAGTACGTC.

This clonotype was observed a handful of times. The V gene is TRBV28, the J gene TRBJ2-4; unclear D gene. The germline gives CDR1 MDHEN, CDR2 SYDVKM. Trimming took off 7 bases at V and 0 bases at J, with 10 bases between the two ends. The CDR3 is 14 residues long. As DNA, the CDR3 is TGTGCCAGCATGCTAGAAGTAGCCAAAAACATTCAGTACTTC. Translating gives CASMLEVAKNIQYF.

This rearrangement joins TRBV10-3 to TRBJ2-3; 11 bases agree with TRBD2. After removal of 6 bases from V and 2 bases from J, the junction contained 10 bases not matched to a gene. Germline CDR1 reads ENHRY; CDR2 reads SYGVKD. The CDR3 covers 17 residues. This CDR3 is CAIRPGLAEQYTDTQYF. DNA for the CDR3: TGTGCCATCAGGCCGGGACTAGCGGAGCAATACACAGATACGCAGTATTTT.

The gene calls are TRBV11-3 and TRBJ2-1, with 12 positions matching TRBD2. The germline gives CDR1 SGHNT, CDR2 YENEEA. The CDR3 is 20 residues long. V dropped 2 bases and J dropped 0; count of bases not matched to a gene: 11. The chain's CDR3 is CASSLRLTSGRWSSYNEQFF. In nucleotides, the CDR3 is TGTGCCAGCAGCTTAAGGTTGACTAGCGGGAGATGGAGCTCCTACAATGAGCAGTTCTTC. Full variable domain (rest looked up from reference TRBV11-3 and TRBJ2-1): EAGVVQSPRYKIIEKKQPVAFWCNPISGHNTLYWYLQNLGQGPELLIRYENEEAVDDSQLPKDRFSAERLKGVDSTLKIQPAELGDSAVYLCASSLRLTSGRWSSYNEQFFGPGTRLTVL.

In this sample, this clonotype turned up many times. V is TRBV7-6 and J is TRBJ2-2, with 8 bases that match TRBD1. The CDR3 totals 15 residues. Germline V gene sequence: CDR1 SGHVS, CDR2 FNYEAQ. After removal of 1 base from V and 3 bases from J, the junction contained 1 base not matched to a gene. Written as DNA, the CDR3 is TGTGCCAGCAGCTTAGTACAGGGGGACACCGGGGAGCTGTTTTTT. Protein: CASSLVQGDTGELFF.

The chain recombines TRBV5-1 with TRBJ2-1; 10 nucleotides match TRBD2. The CDR3 runs 15 residues. Germline trimming cut 4 bases from V and 3 bases from J; bases unmatched to any gene: 4. The germline V gene has CDR1 SGHRS and CDR2 YFSETQ. This CDR3 reads CASSMLAGDYNEQFF. The CDR3, as DNA: TGCGCCAGCAGCATGCTAGCGGGAGACTACAATGAGCAGTTCTTC.